This is a list of T cell receptor beta chains from one sample in a study of shared clonotypes between healthy human individuals. The protocol was immunoSEQ multiplex PCR, while the TCRdb copy is restricted to in-frame clones and leaves out a portion. The sample comprises roughly 2,000,000 clones, approximately 95% of which are singletons, and 1% to 1.5% rests with the top ten. The specimen sequenced was naive CD8+ T cells sorted from blood. The source is a young man in good health. Both conserved end residues are part of each CDR3. The D gene is left open where the match is weak. The size of a clone is reported for some rows only, either as once, few or many, or as a class for expanded clones.

j_gene,v_gene,d_gene,abundance,CDR3nt,CDR3aa
TRBJ2-7,TRBV6-6,.,.,TGTGCCAGCGGCAGGGAATCCTACGAGCAGTACTTC,CASGRESYEQYF
TRBJ2-1,TRBV2,TRBD2,.,TGTGCCAGCAGTGAGGGGGGGGAGCAGTTCTTC,CASSEGGEQFF
TRBJ2-3,TRBV13,TRBD2,once,TGTGCCAGCAGCTCTCGGACTAGCGGGGGGCCAATCGCAGATACGCAGTATTTT,CASSSRTSGGPIADTQYF
TRBJ2-7,TRBV6-5,.,.,TGTGCCAGCAGGGCGGAGTTTGGGGTTCCCTACGAGCAGTACTTC,CASRAEFGVPYEQYF
TRBJ2-7,TRBV2,.,.,TGTGCCAGCAGTGAAGCGTTAGGGACCCAGGGCAGCTCCTACGAGCAGTACTTC,CASSEALGTQGSSYEQYF
TRBJ1-6,TRBV19,TRBD1,few,TGTGCCAGTAGTACCCGCCCAGGGGGTAATTCACCCCTCCACTTT,CASSTRPGGNSPLHF
TRBJ2-3,TRBV9,.,.,TGTGCCAGCAGCGTAGAGATGGGCAGATCTAGCACAGATACGCAGTATTTT,CASSVEMGRSSTDTQYF
TRBJ1-6,TRBV27,TRBD1,.,TGTGCCAGCAGTTTCAGGGGGCTTGGTTCACCCCTCCACTTT,CASSFRGLGSPLHF
TRBJ1-2,TRBV7-9,.,.,TGTGCCAGCAGCTTAGGGGTCGACGGCTACACCTTC,CASSLGVDGYTF
TRBJ1-5,TRBV19,.,.,TGTGCCAGTAGTATTATGGCGGGCAATCAGCCCCAGCATTTT,CASSIMAGNQPQHF
TRBJ2-3,TRBV7-2,TRBD2,.,TGTGCCAGCAGCATTAGCGGGAGCGGGACAGATACGCAGTATTTT,CASSISGSGTDTQYF
TRBJ2-7,TRBV6-6,.,.,TGTGCCAGCAGTTACTCAGACGGGGCCTACGAGCAGTACTTC,CASSYSDGAYEQYF
TRBJ2-1,TRBV4-3,.,.,TGCGCCAGCAGCCAGGATCCGACCGGGACAAGCAACAATGAGCAGTTCTTC,CASSQDPTGTSNNEQFF
TRBJ2-3,TRBV10-1,TRBD2,once,TGCGCCAGCAGTGGGGGGACTAGCGGGAGCGATACGCAGTATTTT,CASSGGTSGSDTQYF
TRBJ1-2,TRBV7-8,.,.,.,CASSLVGEGASGTF
TRBJ2-2,TRBV30,.,.,TGTGCCTGGATGGGGGTGGAGTGGGCCGGGGAGCTGTTTTTT,CAWMGVEWAGELFF
TRBJ2-7,TRBV9,.,.,TGTGCCAGCAGCGTTAGCCCAGGAGGGTACGAGCAGTACTTC,CASSVSPGGYEQYF
TRBJ2-2,TRBV28,TRBD2,.,TGTGCCAGCAGTCCGGGACTAGCTGATAACGGGGAGCTGTTTTTT,CASSPGLADNGELFF
TRBJ2-7,TRBV7-9,TRBD1,.,TGTGCCAGCAGCTATTGGACAGGCGGTAGCTACGAGCAGTACTTC,CASSYWTGGSYEQYF
TRBJ2-5,TRBV5-1,.,.,TGCGCCAGCAGCTTGGGGGACTGGAGGGGCAAATTGGAGACCCAGTACTTC,CASSLGDWRGKLETQYF
TRBJ2-7,TRBV4-1,TRBD1,.,TGCGCCAGCAGCCTGGACAGGGGATTCGAGCAGTACTTC,CASSLDRGFEQYF
TRBJ2-7,TRBV13,.,.,TGTGCCAGCAGCTTATTATTGGGGGCGGGTTCCTACGAGCAGTACTTC,CASSLLLGAGSYEQYF
TRBJ2-3,TRBV11-2,TRBD2,.,TGTGCCAGCAGCCCGTGGGGGGAGGGGCTGACAGATACGCAGTATTTT,CASSPWGEGLTDTQYF
TRBJ2-1,TRBV15,TRBD2,.,TGTGCCACCACCCCAGCGGGGTGGTCTGCAGATGAGCAGTTCTTC,CATTPAGWSADEQFF
TRBJ2-2,TRBV9,.,.,TGTGCCAGCAGCGAAAGGCCAGGGGGAGGCACCGGGGAGCTGTTTTTT,CASSERPGGGTGELFF
TRBJ2-7,TRBV27,TRBD1,.,TGTGCCAGCAGTTACAAAGGGGGCATCTACGAGCAGTACTTC,CASSYKGGIYEQYF
TRBJ1-1,TRBV19,.,.,TGTGCCAGTAGTATAGATCTAGAGGTAATGAACACTGAAGCTTTCTTT,CASSIDLEVMNTEAFF
TRBJ2-7,TRBV27,TRBD2,.,TGTGCCAGCAGTTTTGGTAGCGGGAGAGAGGAGTACTTC,CASSFGSGREEYF
TRBJ2-7,TRBV28,TRBD1,once,TGTGCCAGCAGTTTCAGGGGGCAATCCGAGCAGTACTTC,CASSFRGQSEQYF
TRBJ2-7,TRBV14,TRBD1,.,TGTGCCAGCAGCCAAGAATGGGACAGTGCGCAGTACTTC,CASSQEWDSAQYF
TRBJ2-1,TRBV5-8,TRBD2,.,TGTGCCAGCAGCTTGGGTATTTTAGCGGGAGGTAGTGAGCAGTTCTTC,CASSLGILAGGSEQFF
TRBJ2-5,TRBV5-6,TRBD2,.,TGTGCCAGCACCATAGGGAGGGCCGTGGGGACCCAGTACTTC,CASTIGRAVGTQYF
TRBJ2-1,TRBV9,.,.,TGTGCCAGCAGCGTAGCGAGGGGCCCTTACAATGAGCAGTTCTTC,CASSVARGPYNEQFF
TRBJ1-1,TRBV19,.,.,TGTGCCAGTAGTTCGGACAACGGGGCTTTCTTT,CASSSDNGAFF
TRBJ2-7,TRBV5-1,.,.,TGCGCCAGCAGCTTGGTGGTGGGCAGGGGAGACTACGAGCAGTACTTC,CASSLVVGRGDYEQYF
TRBJ2-1,TRBV2,.,.,TGTGCCAGCAGTGAAGCGCTTTGGAATGAGCAGTTCTTC,CASSEALWNEQFF
TRBJ2-7,TRBV9,.,few,TGTGCCAGCAGCGTAGGTGGGGCCCCCTACGAGCAGTACTTC,CASSVGGAPYEQYF
TRBJ2-7,TRBV13,TRBD1,.,TGTGCCAGCAGCTTGGGGGACAGGGGCCACGAGCAGTACTTC,CASSLGDRGHEQYF
TRBJ2-7,TRBV2,.,.,TGTGCCAGCAGTGAAGTAAAAGTGGGGGGAACATACGAGCAGTACTTC,CASSEVKVGGTYEQYF
TRBJ2-5,TRBV13,TRBD2,.,TGTGCCAGCAGCTCATCTAGCGGGGGCCGGGGGGTGCAAGAGACCCAGTACTTC,CASSSSSGGRGVQETQYF
TRBJ1-2,TRBV5-6,.,.,TGTGCCAGCAGCTTACGGGGGTCGAACTATGGCTACACCTTC,CASSLRGSNYGYTF
TRBJ2-3,TRBV4-3,TRBD2,.,TGCGCCAGCAGCCAGGAACTAGCGGGAGACCACACAGATACGCAGTATTTT,CASSQELAGDHTDTQYF
TRBJ2-7,TRBV7-9,TRBD1,.,TGTGCCAGCAGCCCCCGGACAGGGGGCTTCTACGAGCAGTACTTC,CASSPRTGGFYEQYF
TRBJ2-7,TRBV4-1,.,.,TGCGCCAGCAGCCAACGAGTCCCCTACGAGCAGTACTTC,CASSQRVPYEQYF
TRBJ2-1,TRBV5-1,.,.,TGCGCCAGCAGCTTGTATGGGTATGAGCAGTTCTTC,CASSLYGYEQFF
TRBJ2-1,TRBV18,TRBD2,.,TGTGCCAGCTCACCACCTAGCGGGCACAATGAGCAGTTCTTC,CASSPPSGHNEQFF
TRBJ1-1,TRBV27,.,.,TGTGCCAGCCACTATGGGGGGGCGAACACTGAAGCTTTCTTT,CASHYGGANTEAFF
TRBJ2-7,TRBV5-6,.,.,TGTGCCAGCAGCTTGGGTGGAGGATTTACCTACGAGCAGTACTTC,CASSLGGGFTYEQYF
TRBJ1-3,TRBV15,.,.,TGTGCCACCAGCTTTCTTCCTGGAAACACCATATATTTT,CATSFLPGNTIYF
TRBJ1-2,TRBV25-1,.,once,TGTGCCAGCAGTGAAAGCAGGGCTGGTGGCTACACCTTC,CASSESRAGGYTF